Sequencing of this TCR beta chain was carried out in a study of blood T cells in healthy people across ages. Turning to the study itself: About one barcoded beta molecule was captured per two T cells (by template switching). Study-level findings and limits: Researchers report that TCR beta diversity correlated strongly with naive T cell percentage.

Donation came from healthy Caucasian individuals in Russia who were aged 6 to 90. The authors isolated at least 6.5 million PBMCs per sample. It was with a sample-barcoded 5' primer and a J-beta primer mix that a second PCR of roughly 7 to 12 cycles was run. TCRdb re-called the 5' RACE reads with MiXCR, one entry per CDR3 protein. The sample lists approximately 1.5 million distinct CDR3 sequences; about 45% were seen once. This clonotype has more than one count but fewer than ten. The antigen is unknown. Germline CDR1 SGHVS, CDR2 FQNEAQ. The ends were cut back, 4 bases at V and 0 bases at J, with 6 bases in the middle. The CDR3 has 13 residues.

This chain connects TRBV7-8 to TRBJ1-1; D ambiguous. The TCR sequence derives from a young woman in good health. The sequenced sample was blood. The CDR3 DNA reads as TGTGCCAGCAGCTCCAACTTGAACACTGAAGCTTTCTTT. Protein: CASSSNLNTEAFF.